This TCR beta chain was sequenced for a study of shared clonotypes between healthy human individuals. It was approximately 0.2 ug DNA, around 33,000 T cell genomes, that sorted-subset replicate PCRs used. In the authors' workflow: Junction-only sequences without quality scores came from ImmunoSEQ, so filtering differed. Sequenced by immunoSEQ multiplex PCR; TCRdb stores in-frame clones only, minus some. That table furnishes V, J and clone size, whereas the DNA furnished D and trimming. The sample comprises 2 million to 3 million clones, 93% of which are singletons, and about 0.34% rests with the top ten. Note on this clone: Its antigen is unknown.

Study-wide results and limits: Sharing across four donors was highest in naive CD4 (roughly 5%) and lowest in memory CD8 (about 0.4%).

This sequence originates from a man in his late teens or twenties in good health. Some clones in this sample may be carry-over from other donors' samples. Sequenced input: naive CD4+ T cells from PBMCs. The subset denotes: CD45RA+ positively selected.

The CDR3 region has the DNA TGTGCCAGTAGTAAGGCTAGCGTGAGCTCCTACAATGAGCAGTTCTTC. Amino acids: CASSKASVSSYNEQFF. The chain carries TRBV19 and TRBJ2-1, with D perhaps matching TRBD2 (6 bases). CDR1 is LNHDA, CDR2 SQIVND, per germline (reference sequence). Trimming took 4 bases from V and 0 from J, leaving 13 bases between them. This CDR3 has 16 amino acids.